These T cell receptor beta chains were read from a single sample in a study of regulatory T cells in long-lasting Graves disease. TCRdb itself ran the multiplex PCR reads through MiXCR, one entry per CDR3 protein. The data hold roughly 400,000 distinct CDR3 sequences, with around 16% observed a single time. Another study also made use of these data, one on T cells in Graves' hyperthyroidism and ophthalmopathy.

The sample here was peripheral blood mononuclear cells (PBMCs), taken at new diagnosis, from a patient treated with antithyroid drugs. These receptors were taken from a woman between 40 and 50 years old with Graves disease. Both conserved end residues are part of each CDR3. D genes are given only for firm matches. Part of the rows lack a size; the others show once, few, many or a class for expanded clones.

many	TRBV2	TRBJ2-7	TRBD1	TGTGCCAGCATAGGGACAGATGACTACGAGCAGTACTTC	CASIGTDDYEQYF
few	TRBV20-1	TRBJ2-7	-	TGCAGTGCTAGCGCCACACAGGGTTCCCTTTACGAGCAGTACTTC	CSASATQGSLYEQYF
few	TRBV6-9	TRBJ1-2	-	TGTGCCAGCAGTTCAACGGGACGGGTTTACTATGGCTACACCTTC	CASSSTGRVYYGYTF
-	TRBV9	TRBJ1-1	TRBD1	TGTGCCAGCAGCCCACACACAGGGGGCGGGAGTGCTTTCTTT	CASSPHTGGGSAFF
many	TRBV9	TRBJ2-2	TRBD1	TGTGCCAGCAGTTCCCTGGGACAGGGGTACACCGGGGAGCTGTTTTTT	CASSSLGQGYTGELFF
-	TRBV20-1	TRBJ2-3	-	TGCAGTGCTAGAATCCCCCCCGCGCAGTATTTT	CSARIPPAQYF
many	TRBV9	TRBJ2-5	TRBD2	TGTGCCAGCAGCGTTGGGGGGCTAGCGGGAGTAGAGACCCAGTACTTC	CASSVGGLAGVETQYF
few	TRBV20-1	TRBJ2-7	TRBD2	TGCAGTGCTAGGCCTAGCGGGAGATACGAGCAGTACTTC	CSARPSGRYEQYF
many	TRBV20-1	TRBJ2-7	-	TGCAGTGCCGAGGGTCGGGTTCGCGAGCAGTACTTC	CSAEGRVREQYF
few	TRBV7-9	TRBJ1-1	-	TGTGCCAGCAGCCCCGGGGACCCGATGGATGGTGGCACTGAAGCTTTCTTT	CASSPGDPMDGGTEAFF
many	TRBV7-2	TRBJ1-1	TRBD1	TGTGCCAGCAGCTTGACCAGGGGGCAGAACACTGAAGCTTTCTTT	CASSLTRGQNTEAFF
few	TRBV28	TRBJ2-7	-	TGTGCCAGCAGTTTAATGTCAGGGGAGCAGTACTTC	CASSLMSGEQYF
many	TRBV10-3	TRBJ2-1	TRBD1	TGTGCCATCAGCCTTCGACAGGGGGGTATGAGCAATGAGCAGTTCTTC	CAISLRQGGMSNEQFF
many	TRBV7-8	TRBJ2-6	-	TGTGCCAGCGGGGTCGGTGGGGCCAACGTCCTGACTTTC	CASGVGGANVLTF
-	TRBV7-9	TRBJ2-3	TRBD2	TGTGCCAGCAGTCCGCGGGAGGGCCTGGTGTCAGATACGCAGTATTTT	CASSPREGLVSDTQYF
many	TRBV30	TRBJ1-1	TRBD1	TGTGCCTGGAGTGTTCAAGGGACAGGGCTACCGGGCACTGAAGCTTTCTTT	CAWSVQGTGLPGTEAFF
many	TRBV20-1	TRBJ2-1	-	TGCAGTGCTAGGGATAGAGGCGGGACCTACAATGAGCAGTTCTTC	CSARDRGGTYNEQFF
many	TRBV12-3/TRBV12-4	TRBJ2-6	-	TGTGCCAGCAGTCCAATGGTGGGGGTCAATGGGGCCAACGTCCTGACTTTC	CASSPMVGVNGANVLTF
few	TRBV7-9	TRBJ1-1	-	TGTGCCAGCAGCCTCGATTGGCAGGGATCATACACTGAAGCTTTCTTT	CASSLDWQGSYTEAFF
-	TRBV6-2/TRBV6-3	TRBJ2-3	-	TGTGCCAGCAGCAGGGACCACACAGATACGCAGTATTTT	CASSRDHTDTQYF
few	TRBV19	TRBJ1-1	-	TGTGCCAGTCAAGGTTTCCCTGAAGCTTTCTTT	CASQGFPEAFF
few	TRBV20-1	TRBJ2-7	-	TGCAGTGCTAGAGGTTTTAGTTTTGAGGGGAGGAACGAGCAGTACTTC	CSARGFSFEGRNEQYF
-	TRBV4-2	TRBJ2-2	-	TGTGCCAGCAGCCAAGATCCATACACCGGGGAGCTGTTTTTT	CASSQDPYTGELFF
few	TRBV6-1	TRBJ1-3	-	TGTGCCAGCAAAAGGGACTCCTCTGGAAACACCATATATTTT	CASKRDSSGNTIYF
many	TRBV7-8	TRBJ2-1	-	TGTGCCAGCAGCTTAGACATGGGGTATTTCTCCTACAATGAGCAGTTCTTC	CASSLDMGYFSYNEQFF
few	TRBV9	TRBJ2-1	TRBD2	TGTGCCAGCAGCGACCCGAGGGAGGGACTAGCGGGAGTAAGGAATGAGCAGTTCTTC	CASSDPREGLAGVRNEQFF
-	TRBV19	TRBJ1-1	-	TGTGCCAGTACAAGAGGAGGGGTCACTGAAGCTTTCTTT	CASTRGGVTEAFF
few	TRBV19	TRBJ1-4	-	TGTGCCAGTACCCGCCAAGGACAGTCTAATGAAAAACTGTTTTTT	CASTRQGQSNEKLFF
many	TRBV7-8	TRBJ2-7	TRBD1	TGTGCCAGCAGCTTAGAGGGGGCTAGAGGGGACTACGAGCAGTACTTC	CASSLEGARGDYEQYF
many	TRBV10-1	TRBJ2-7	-	TGCGCCAGCAGTGAGACACTATACTACGAGCAGTACTTC	CASSETLYYEQYF
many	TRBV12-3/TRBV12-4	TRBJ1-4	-	TGTGCCAGCAAGGGTGAAAAACTGTTTTTT	CASKGEKLFF
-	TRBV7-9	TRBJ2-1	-	TGTGCCAGCAGCATTGTCGGGAGAGGGAACTCCTACAATGAGCAGTTCTTC	CASSIVGRGNSYNEQFF
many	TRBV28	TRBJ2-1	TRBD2	TGTGCCAGTGGAGCGGGAGGGTTTGAGCAGTTCTTC	CASGAGGFEQFF
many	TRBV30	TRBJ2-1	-	TGTGCCTGGAGTGTAATTAGCGGAGATACGATCAAGTTCTTC	CAWSVISGDTIKFF
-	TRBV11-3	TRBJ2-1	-	TGTGCCAGCAGCCCACCTAATCGGGACTCCTTGTCAAATGAGCAGTTCTTC	CASSPPNRDSLSNEQFF
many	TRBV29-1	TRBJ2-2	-	TGCAGCGCCCTGTCCGGGGAGCTGTTTTTT	CSALSGELFF
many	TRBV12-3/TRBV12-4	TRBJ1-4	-	TGTGCCAGCAGCACAACTTGGGGGCACGAAAATGAAAAACTGTTTTTT	CASSTTWGHENEKLFF
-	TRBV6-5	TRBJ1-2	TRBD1	TGTGCCAGCAGTTACGCAGAGACAGGGGGGAGGTATGGCTACACCTTC	CASSYAETGGRYGYTF
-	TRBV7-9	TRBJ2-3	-	TGTGCCAGCAGCTTAGGGACTATTCCGAGCACAGATACGCAGTATTTT	CASSLGTIPSTDTQYF
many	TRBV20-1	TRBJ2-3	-	TGCAGTGCTAGAGTCTTGGACAGCACAGATACGCAGTATTTT	CSARVLDSTDTQYF
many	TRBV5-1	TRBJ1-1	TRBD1	TGCGCCAGCAGCTTCGGACAGGGGGGCGTTATGAACACTGAAGCTTTCTTT	CASSFGQGGVMNTEAFF
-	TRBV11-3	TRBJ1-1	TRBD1	TGTGCCAGCAGCTTACAGGAAGCAGGGGGTACTGAAGCTTTCTTT	CASSLQEAGGTEAFF
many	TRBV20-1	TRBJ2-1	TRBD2	TGCAGTGCTAGGACCTTAGCGGGAGAGTTTGAGCAGTTCTTC	CSARTLAGEFEQFF
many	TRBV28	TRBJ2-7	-	TGTGCCAGCAGTAAAGGAGCCACGGGCTCCTACGAGCAGTACTTC	CASSKGATGSYEQYF
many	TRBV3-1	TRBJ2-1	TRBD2	TGTGCCAGCAGCCAAGATAGCGGGAGTAGGAAGAATGAGCAGTTCTTC	CASSQDSGSRKNEQFF
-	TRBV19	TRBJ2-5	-	TGTGCCAGTACCTCTCGGGGGAGAAGCCAAGAGACCCAGTACTTC	CASTSRGRSQETQYF
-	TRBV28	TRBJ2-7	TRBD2	TGTGCCAGCAGTTTATTCTTCGGGACTAGCGGGAGTCACGAGCAGTACTTC	CASSLFFGTSGSHEQYF
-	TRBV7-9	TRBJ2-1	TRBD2	TGTGCCAGCAGCCACACTAGCGGTATTGACAATGAGCAGTTCTTC	CASSHTSGIDNEQFF
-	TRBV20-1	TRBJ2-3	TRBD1	TGCAGTGCTAGAGATCTGGGGGGACAGGGGGGCGCAGATACGCAGTATTTT	CSARDLGGQGGADTQYF
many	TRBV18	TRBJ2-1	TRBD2	TGTGCCAGCTCACCGAAAGCGGGGAGGGCTGTCAATGAGCAGTTCTTC	CASSPKAGRAVNEQFF